These 21 T cell receptor beta chains were all obtained from the same sample, sequenced in a study of Graves' ophthalmopathy and Graves' hyperthyroidism. RNA transcripts provided the template for amplifying TCR beta CDR3 regions. HTBI-primed first-round RT-PCR preceded second-round multiplex PCR. TCRdb fed the multiplex PCR reads into MiXCR, producing one record per CDR3 protein. Of tens of thousands of distinct CDR3 sequences in the sample, roughly 52% were seen once. The sequenced material came from peripheral blood. The receptor set was obtained from an adult man with Graves' ophthalmopathy.

This clonotype was recorded at least ten times. V gene TRBV5-6 combines with J gene TRBJ2-7; D remains ambiguous. The V gene's germline CDR1 is SGHDT and CDR2 YYEEEE. The CDR3 runs to 14 residues. V was clipped by 0 bases and J by 4 bases, with 11 bases between them. CDR3 coding DNA: TGTGCCAGCAGCTTGGGGTCTTTGGTTTACGAGCAGTACTTC. Its translation is CASSLGSLVYEQYF.

This clonotype was seen ten or more times. CDR3 protein: CSAREGTSSLVYEQYF. The CDR3 region has the DNA TGCAGTGCTAGAGAGGGGACTAGTTCCCTCGTCTACGAGCAGTACTTC. This chain links TRBV20-1 with TRBJ2-7; 8 bases line up with TRBD2. This CDR3 region has 16 residues. J gave up 3 bases and V 0 bases, and 10 bases lay outside the gene matches. Per the germline V gene, CDR1 is DFQATT and CDR2 is SNEGSKA (reference sequence).

A word on this clonotype: A read error may produce the germline difference seen at one junction end. The chain couples TRBV12-3 or TRBV12-4 to TRBJ2-7, with no clear D. The CDR3 has 12 amino acids. The CDR3 here is CASSFRNYEQCF. For the CDR3, the DNA is TGTGCCAGCAGTTTCCGGAACTACGAGCAGTGCTTC.

The gene calls are TRBV10-3 and TRBJ1-2, with D perhaps matching TRBD1 (6 bases). CDR1 is ENHRY and CDR2 is SYGVKD in the germline V gene. The germline V and J ends were trimmed by 7 bases and 4 bases, with 13 bases remaining between them. The CDR3 covers 13 residues. CDR3 sequence: CAIKTGGGYGYTF. The CDR3 DNA sequence: TGTGCCATCAAGACGGGGGGCGGCTATGGCTACACCTTC.

In its sample, this clonotype was seen once. This chain connects TRBV20-1 to TRBJ2-1; TRBD1 or TRBD2 may be the D gene (5 bases each). Germline CDR1 reads DFQATT; CDR2 reads SNEGSKA (reference sequence). This CDR3 region has 15 residues. Trimming took 0 bases from V and 2 from J, leaving 11 bases between them. This CDR3 is CSARDRRDPYNEQFF. The CDR3 region has the DNA TGCAGTGCTAGAGATCGTAGGGACCCCTACAATGAGCAGTTCTTC.

This clonotype rates as medium-sized. The gene calls are TRBV10-3 and TRBJ1-5; no firm D call. The CDR3 has 12 residues. Trimming left V 4 bases short and J 3 bases short, with 4 bases between. Germline CDR1 reads ENHRY; CDR2 reads SYGVKD. CDR3 region: CAISAPNQPQHF. The CDR3 bases are TGTGCCATCAGTGCGCCCAATCAGCCCCAGCATTTT.

In regard to this clonotype: It may be a read error: a sequence one base away is much more abundant. V is TRBV9 and J is TRBJ1-2, with D uncertain. Per the germline V gene, CDR1 is SGDLS and CDR2 is YYNGEE. This CDR3 is 13 amino acids long. CDR3 nucleotides: TGTGCCAGCACCCCCCGCGGCTCTAATGGCTACGCCTTC. As protein: CASTPRGSNGYAF.

This clonotype appeared many times. This chain links TRBV24-1 with TRBJ2-5; 9 positions match TRBD2. CDR3 length: 16 amino acids. After removal of 2 bases from V and 4 bases from J, the junction contained 7 bases not matched to a gene. Germline lookup yields CDR1 KGHDR and CDR2 SFDVKD. The CDR3 protein is CATSDSDSGGVETQYF. For the CDR3, the DNA is TGTGCCACCAGTGATTCGGATAGCGGGGGTGTAGAGACCCAGTACTTC.

The chain is built from TRBV15 and TRBJ1-3, with TRBD1 as a possible D gene (6 bases). CDR3 size: 17 residues. Trimming removed 4 bases from V and 4 bases from J, with 20 bases in between. The germline gives CDR1 LNHNV, CDR2 YYDKDF (reference sequence). DNA of the CDR3: TGTGCCACCAGCAAGGGGGGGAGAAGGGGCCAGGGAAACACCATATATTTT. Its translation: CATSKGGRRGQGNTIYF.

The chain couples TRBV24-1 to TRBJ2-7; D tentatively reads TRBD1 or TRBD2 (5 bases each). This CDR3 has 14 residues. The germline V gene has CDR1 KGHDR and CDR2 SFDVKD. With 5 bases removed from V and 6 bases from J, the gap between germline ends came to 16 bases. CDR3 sequence: CATSALGGDGEQYF. In nucleotides, the CDR3 is TGTGCCACCAGTGCCCTCGGTGGGGACGGCGAGCAGTACTTC.

This clonotype showed up many times. This sequence may be a read error, since a much larger clone differs from it by one base. This chain links TRBV6-5 with TRBJ1-1; D uncertain. The V end lost 7 bases, the J end lost 8 bases, and 11 bases lay between the germline ends. The V gene's germline CDR1 is MNHEY and CDR2 SVGAGI. The CDR3 runs to 11 residues. CDR3 sequence reads: CASIRVGEAFF. DNA for the CDR3: TGTGCCAGCATACGAGTCGGGGAAGCTTTCTTT.

This clonotype came up many times. This chain links TRBV11-1 with TRBJ2-7, with D perhaps TRBD1 (6 bases). The CDR3 is made up of 15 amino acids. V shed 5 bases and J shed 0 bases, with 14 bases lying between them. Germline CDR1 SGHAT, CDR2 FQDESV (reference sequence). CDR3 residues: CASSVDRFSSYEQYF. Written as DNA, the CDR3 is TGTGCCAGCAGCGTAGACAGGTTTTCCTCCTACGAGCAGTACTTC.

The rearrangement joins TRBV7-9 to TRBJ1-2; no clear D gene. CDR3 length: 14 amino acids. The germline V gene has CDR1 SEHNR and CDR2 FQNEAQ (reference sequence). V was pared by 0 bases and J by 2 bases, with 7 bases between. The CDR3 DNA is TGTGCCAGCAGCTTAGCGGAGGGAAACTATGGCTACACCTTC. This codes for CASSLAEGNYGYTF.

This clonotype was recorded at least ten times. The genes are TRBV6-5 and TRBJ2-7, with 9 bases that match TRBD1. The CDR3 covers 14 residues. CDR1 is MNHEY, CDR2 SVGAGI, per germline. Trimming removed 6 bases from V and 5 bases from J; junction bases left unmatched: 8. As DNA, the CDR3 is TGTGCCAGCAGCCCGGGACAGGGAACGGACGAGCAGTACTTC. Translating it yields CASSPGQGTDEQYF.

The chain uses TRBV20-1 and TRBJ1-5, with D unclear. The CDR3 runs 12 residues. Germline CDR1 DFQATT, CDR2 SNEGSKA (reference sequence). V was pared by 6 bases and J by 2 bases, with 8 bases between. As DNA, the CDR3 is TGCAGTGCCAACAGAGGCAATCAGCCCCAGCATTTT. Protein sequence: CSANRGNQPQHF.

Concerning this clonotype itself: Germline is not matched at one junction end, which may reflect a read error. The rearrangement links TRBV25-1 to TRBJ1-2; no reliable D call. CDR3 length: 15 residues. In germline, CDR1 is MGHDK, CDR2 SYGVNS. The CDR3 bases are TGTGCCAGCAGTGAATATTGGAGGGAAAGCTATGGCTGCACCTTC. Translated: CASSEYWRESYGCTF.

V gene TRBV27 combines with J gene TRBJ2-5; D uncertain. The CDR3 consists of 15 residues. V was clipped by 2 bases and J by 11 bases, with 21 bases between them. Germline CDR1 MNHEY, CDR2 SMNVEV (reference sequence). CDR3 sequence: CASSLRQAPLWDQYF. CDR3 DNA: TGTGCCAGCAGTTTACGGCAGGCCCCTCTTTGGGATCAGTACTTC.

This clonotype was counted many times. The V gene is TRBV12-3 or TRBV12-4, the J gene TRBJ1-2; TRBD1 might be the D (5 bases). This CDR3 has 13 residues. V was pared by 3 bases and J by 7 bases, with 12 bases between. CDR3 sequence: CASSFLGPGGYTF. Here the CDR3 DNA reads TGTGCCAGCAGTTTTCTGGGGCCGGGTGGCTACACCTTC.

This clonotype was seen many times. The chain is built from TRBV20-1 and TRBJ2-1; D gene ambiguous. Germline V lookup: CDR1 DFQATT, CDR2 SNEGSKA (reference sequence). The CDR3 spans 14 residues. V dropped 2 bases and J dropped 4 bases, with 12 bases sitting between them. The CDR3 DNA is TGCAGTGCTAGAAGTGGGATGGAGTACAATGAGCAGTTCTTC. The encoded protein is CSARSGMEYNEQFF.

The chain combines TRBV5-1 with TRBJ2-1; 7 bases align to TRBD1. The CDR3 loop spans 14 amino acids. Trimming cost V 4 bases and J 4 bases; bases outside gene matches: 5. The germline V gene encodes CDR1 SGHRS and CDR2 YFSETQ. CDR3 bases: TGCGCCAGCAGCCCACAGGGGAGTTACAATGAGCAGTTCTTC. It translates to CASSPQGSYNEQFF.

The chain carries TRBV7-4 and TRBJ2-2, with 8 bases that match TRBD1. The V segment lost 5 bases and the J segment 2 bases; nucleotides outside the gene matches: 7. Germline V gives CDR1 SGHVT, CDR2 SQSDAQ. CDR3 length equals 16 residues. CDR3 coding DNA: TGTGCCAGCAGCCCCCGGACAGGGTTAAACACCGGGGAGCTGTTTTTT. Amino acid sequence: CASSPRTGLNTGELFF.